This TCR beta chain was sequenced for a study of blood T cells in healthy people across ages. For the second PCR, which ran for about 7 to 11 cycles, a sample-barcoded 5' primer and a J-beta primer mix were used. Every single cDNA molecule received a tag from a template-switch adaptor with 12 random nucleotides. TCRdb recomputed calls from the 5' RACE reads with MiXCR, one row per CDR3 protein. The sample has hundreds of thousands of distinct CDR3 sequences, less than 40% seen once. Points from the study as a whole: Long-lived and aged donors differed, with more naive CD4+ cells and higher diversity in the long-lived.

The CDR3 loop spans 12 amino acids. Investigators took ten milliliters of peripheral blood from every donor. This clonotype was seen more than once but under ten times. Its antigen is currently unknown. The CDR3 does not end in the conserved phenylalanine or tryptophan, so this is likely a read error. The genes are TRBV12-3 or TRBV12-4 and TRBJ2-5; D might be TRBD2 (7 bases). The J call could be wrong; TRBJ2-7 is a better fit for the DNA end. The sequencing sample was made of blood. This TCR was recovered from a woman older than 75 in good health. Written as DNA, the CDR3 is TGTGCCAGCACCCAAGGGGGGGGCGAGCAGTACTTA. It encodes CASTQGGGEQYL.